These 5 T cell receptor beta chains came from one sample sequenced in a study of CD8 T cells in ankylosing spondylitis. TCRdb analysed the 5' RACE reads with MiXCR anew, one entry per CDR3 protein. The table has hundreds of thousands of distinct CDR3 sequences, roughly 24% seen once. The sample was blood, either unsorted or a sorted T cell fraction (not recorded which). The source of these receptors is a male donor with ankylosing spondylitis or in good health (not recorded which).

This clonotype was detected many times. This chain links TRBV18 with TRBJ2-2; a weak D match, TRBD2 (6 bases). Deletions cut 5 bases from V and 4 bases from J, with 17 bases between. Germline values: CDR1 KGHSH, CDR2 LQKENI. The CDR3 has 16 amino acids. CDR3 sequence: CASSGPGLVITGELFF. For the CDR3, the DNA is TGTGCCAGCTCAGGACCGGGACTGGTGATCACCGGGGAGCTGTTTTTT.

This sequence joins TRBV12-3 or TRBV12-4 and TRBJ2-7; D unclear. The CDR3 consists of 11 residues. The V and J ends lost 1 base and 6 bases respectively, with 4 bases between them. The CDR3 loop reads CASSLGAEQYF. The CDR3 region has the DNA TGTGCCAGCAGTTTAGGAGCCGAGCAGTACTTC.

This clonotype was seen many times. The rearrangement uses TRBV28 and TRBJ2-5, with 9 bases matching TRBD1. The V segment lost 6 bases and the J segment 4 bases; nucleotides outside the gene matches: 9. This CDR3 region has 15 residues. The germline gives CDR1 MDHEN, CDR2 SYDVKM. The CDR3 sequence is CASRSGQGGGETQYF. CDR3 DNA sequence: TGTGCCAGCAGATCGGGACAGGGAGGAGGAGAGACCCAGTACTTC.

This clonotype was counted ten times or more. V is TRBV5-1 and J is TRBJ2-3, with TRBD1 matching over 8 bases. V trimming: 4 bases; J trimming: 10 bases; junction bases outside the gene matches: 11. CDR1 SGHRS and CDR2 YFSETQ come from the germline V gene. The CDR3 runs 14 residues. DNA for the CDR3: TGCGCCAGCAGCCTCTCGGGACAGGACCAACCGCAGTATTTT. As protein: CASSLSGQDQPQYF.

The chain employs TRBV19 and TRBJ2-4; 7 positions match TRBD2. Germline loops: CDR1 LNHDA, CDR2 SQIVND (reference sequence). The V and J ends lost 5 bases and 2 bases, in that order; junction bases with no gene match: 9. This CDR3 is built from 16 residues. DNA for the CDR3: TGTGCCAGTAGTCCGGCGGGAGAAAGGTCCAAAAACATTCAGTACTTC. Encoded protein: CASSPAGERSKNIQYF.